This T cell receptor beta chain was recovered during a study of shared clonotypes between healthy human individuals. The overall study: Per donor, CD8 memory used one plate, CD8 naive used two, CD4 memory used three and CD4 naive used three.

This CDR3 contains 15 residues. Germline V CDR1 and CDR2: SGDLS, YYNGEE. Trimming removed 0 bases from V and 6 bases from J, with 15 bases in between. CD45RO-negative CD8 cells positively selected for CCR7 made up the naive population, which excluded terminally differentiated effector memory CD45RA+ cells. All donors were healthy HIV-negative adults lacking recent acute infections or vaccinations. The data were produced by immunoSEQ multiplex PCR, yet TCRdb's version contains in-frame clones alone and is incomplete. The sample has over 2,000,000 clones, 80% to 95% seen once; the top ten hold about 1.7%.

The rearrangement joins TRBV9 to TRBJ1-1, with a weak D call TRBD1 (6 bases). Sequenced sample: naive CD8+ T cells from PBMCs. The sequence was obtained from a man younger than 35 in good health. Some clones in this sample may be carry-over from other donors' samples. The CDR3 sequence is CASSVVQGRVAEAFF. DNA for the CDR3: TGTGCCAGCAGCGTAGTTCAGGGGAGGGTCGCTGAAGCTTTCTTT. Looking up the rest from reference TRBV9 and TRBJ1-1 gives the full variable domain: DSGVTQTPKHLITATGQRVTLRCSPRSGDLSVYWYQQSLDQGLQFLIQYYNGEERAKGNILERFSAQQFPDLHSELNLSSLELGDSALYFCASSVVQGRVAEAFFGQGTRLTVV.